This T cell receptor beta chain was recovered during a study of blood T cell repertoires in COVID-19. Study information: The samples span acute and convalescent COVID-19 from the United States, Italy and Spain.

Methods used by the authors: Amplified reference gene primers provided the basis for estimating nucleated cell counts. Sequenced by immunoSEQ multiplex PCR; TCRdb stores in-frame clones only, minus some. The D gene and trimming were derived from the DNA, and the V and J assignments and clone size from that table. The data show just under 350,000 clones, 88% seen once. V dropped 1 base and J dropped 4; count of bases not matched to a gene: 3. This CDR3 region has 15 residues. Germline V lookup: CDR1 GTSNPN, CDR2 SVGIG (reference sequence). Seattle enrolled patients during active infection and tracked them longitudinally.

Material: peripheral blood. This receptor was taken from a woman in her 70s with COVID-19, enrolled during active disease. V usage is TRBV30 and J usage is TRBJ2-6; TRBD1 aligns across 8 bases. In nucleotides, the CDR3 is TGTGCCTGGAGTGCCAGGGGGCGGGGGGCCAACGTCCTGACTTTC. This translates into CAWSARGRGANVLTF. Looking up the rest from reference TRBV30 and TRBJ2-6 gives the full variable domain: SQTIHQWPATLVQPVGSPLSLECTVEGTSNPNLYWYRQAAGRGLQLLFYSVGIGQISSEVPQNLSASRPQDRQFILSSKKLLLSDSGFYLCAWSARGRGANVLTFGAGSRLTVL.